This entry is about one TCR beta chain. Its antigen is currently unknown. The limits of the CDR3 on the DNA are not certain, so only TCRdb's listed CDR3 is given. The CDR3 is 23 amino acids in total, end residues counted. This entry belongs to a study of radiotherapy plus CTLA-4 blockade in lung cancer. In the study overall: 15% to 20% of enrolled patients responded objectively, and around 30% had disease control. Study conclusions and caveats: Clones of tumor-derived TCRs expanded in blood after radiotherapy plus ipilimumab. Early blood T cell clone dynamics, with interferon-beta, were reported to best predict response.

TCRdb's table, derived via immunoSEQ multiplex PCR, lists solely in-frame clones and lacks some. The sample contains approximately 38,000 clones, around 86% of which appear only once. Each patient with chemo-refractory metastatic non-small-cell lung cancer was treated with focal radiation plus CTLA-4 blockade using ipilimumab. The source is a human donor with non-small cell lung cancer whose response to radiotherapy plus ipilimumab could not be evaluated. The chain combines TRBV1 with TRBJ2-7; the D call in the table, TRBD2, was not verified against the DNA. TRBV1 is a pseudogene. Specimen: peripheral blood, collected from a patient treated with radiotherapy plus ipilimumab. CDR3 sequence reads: CTSSQDSGEQYFGPGGGSYEQYF.